This TCR beta chain was sequenced during a study of T cells in Graves' hyperthyroidism and ophthalmopathy. Among the patients, aged 18 to 65, hyperthyroidism was newly diagnosed and had lasted under 2 months. Diagnostic assessment was based on clinical symptoms, serum thyroxine and TRAb, thyroid ultrasound and orbital computed tomography. This clonotype was observed at least ten times. The antigen is undetermined. Study-level findings and limits: Among thyroid clonotypes expanded above 0.001, most also appeared in blood.

Germline loops: CDR1 SGHTA, CDR2 FQGNSA. The CDR3 runs 16 residues. The J segment lost 10 bases and the V segment lost 0 bases, leaving 12 bases of the junction unmatched. Template material for amplifying TCR beta CDR3 regions consisted of RNA transcripts. During a first-round RT-PCR of the TCR CDR3, the HTBI primer set was used. One entry per CDR3 protein, called by TCRdb with MiXCR from the multiplex PCR reads. The table records about 560,000 distinct CDR3 sequences, around 15% of them present only once. The TCR sequence derives from a woman between 18 and 30 years old with Graves' hyperthyroidism. The V and J genes are TRBV7-2 and TRBJ2-3, with TRBD2 matching 8 bases. The sequencing input was blood. CDR3 DNA: TGTGCCAGCAGCTTAGCGAGCGGGATAGCGGGAAGTCCGCAGTATTTT. Amino acid sequence: CASSLASGIAGSPQYF.